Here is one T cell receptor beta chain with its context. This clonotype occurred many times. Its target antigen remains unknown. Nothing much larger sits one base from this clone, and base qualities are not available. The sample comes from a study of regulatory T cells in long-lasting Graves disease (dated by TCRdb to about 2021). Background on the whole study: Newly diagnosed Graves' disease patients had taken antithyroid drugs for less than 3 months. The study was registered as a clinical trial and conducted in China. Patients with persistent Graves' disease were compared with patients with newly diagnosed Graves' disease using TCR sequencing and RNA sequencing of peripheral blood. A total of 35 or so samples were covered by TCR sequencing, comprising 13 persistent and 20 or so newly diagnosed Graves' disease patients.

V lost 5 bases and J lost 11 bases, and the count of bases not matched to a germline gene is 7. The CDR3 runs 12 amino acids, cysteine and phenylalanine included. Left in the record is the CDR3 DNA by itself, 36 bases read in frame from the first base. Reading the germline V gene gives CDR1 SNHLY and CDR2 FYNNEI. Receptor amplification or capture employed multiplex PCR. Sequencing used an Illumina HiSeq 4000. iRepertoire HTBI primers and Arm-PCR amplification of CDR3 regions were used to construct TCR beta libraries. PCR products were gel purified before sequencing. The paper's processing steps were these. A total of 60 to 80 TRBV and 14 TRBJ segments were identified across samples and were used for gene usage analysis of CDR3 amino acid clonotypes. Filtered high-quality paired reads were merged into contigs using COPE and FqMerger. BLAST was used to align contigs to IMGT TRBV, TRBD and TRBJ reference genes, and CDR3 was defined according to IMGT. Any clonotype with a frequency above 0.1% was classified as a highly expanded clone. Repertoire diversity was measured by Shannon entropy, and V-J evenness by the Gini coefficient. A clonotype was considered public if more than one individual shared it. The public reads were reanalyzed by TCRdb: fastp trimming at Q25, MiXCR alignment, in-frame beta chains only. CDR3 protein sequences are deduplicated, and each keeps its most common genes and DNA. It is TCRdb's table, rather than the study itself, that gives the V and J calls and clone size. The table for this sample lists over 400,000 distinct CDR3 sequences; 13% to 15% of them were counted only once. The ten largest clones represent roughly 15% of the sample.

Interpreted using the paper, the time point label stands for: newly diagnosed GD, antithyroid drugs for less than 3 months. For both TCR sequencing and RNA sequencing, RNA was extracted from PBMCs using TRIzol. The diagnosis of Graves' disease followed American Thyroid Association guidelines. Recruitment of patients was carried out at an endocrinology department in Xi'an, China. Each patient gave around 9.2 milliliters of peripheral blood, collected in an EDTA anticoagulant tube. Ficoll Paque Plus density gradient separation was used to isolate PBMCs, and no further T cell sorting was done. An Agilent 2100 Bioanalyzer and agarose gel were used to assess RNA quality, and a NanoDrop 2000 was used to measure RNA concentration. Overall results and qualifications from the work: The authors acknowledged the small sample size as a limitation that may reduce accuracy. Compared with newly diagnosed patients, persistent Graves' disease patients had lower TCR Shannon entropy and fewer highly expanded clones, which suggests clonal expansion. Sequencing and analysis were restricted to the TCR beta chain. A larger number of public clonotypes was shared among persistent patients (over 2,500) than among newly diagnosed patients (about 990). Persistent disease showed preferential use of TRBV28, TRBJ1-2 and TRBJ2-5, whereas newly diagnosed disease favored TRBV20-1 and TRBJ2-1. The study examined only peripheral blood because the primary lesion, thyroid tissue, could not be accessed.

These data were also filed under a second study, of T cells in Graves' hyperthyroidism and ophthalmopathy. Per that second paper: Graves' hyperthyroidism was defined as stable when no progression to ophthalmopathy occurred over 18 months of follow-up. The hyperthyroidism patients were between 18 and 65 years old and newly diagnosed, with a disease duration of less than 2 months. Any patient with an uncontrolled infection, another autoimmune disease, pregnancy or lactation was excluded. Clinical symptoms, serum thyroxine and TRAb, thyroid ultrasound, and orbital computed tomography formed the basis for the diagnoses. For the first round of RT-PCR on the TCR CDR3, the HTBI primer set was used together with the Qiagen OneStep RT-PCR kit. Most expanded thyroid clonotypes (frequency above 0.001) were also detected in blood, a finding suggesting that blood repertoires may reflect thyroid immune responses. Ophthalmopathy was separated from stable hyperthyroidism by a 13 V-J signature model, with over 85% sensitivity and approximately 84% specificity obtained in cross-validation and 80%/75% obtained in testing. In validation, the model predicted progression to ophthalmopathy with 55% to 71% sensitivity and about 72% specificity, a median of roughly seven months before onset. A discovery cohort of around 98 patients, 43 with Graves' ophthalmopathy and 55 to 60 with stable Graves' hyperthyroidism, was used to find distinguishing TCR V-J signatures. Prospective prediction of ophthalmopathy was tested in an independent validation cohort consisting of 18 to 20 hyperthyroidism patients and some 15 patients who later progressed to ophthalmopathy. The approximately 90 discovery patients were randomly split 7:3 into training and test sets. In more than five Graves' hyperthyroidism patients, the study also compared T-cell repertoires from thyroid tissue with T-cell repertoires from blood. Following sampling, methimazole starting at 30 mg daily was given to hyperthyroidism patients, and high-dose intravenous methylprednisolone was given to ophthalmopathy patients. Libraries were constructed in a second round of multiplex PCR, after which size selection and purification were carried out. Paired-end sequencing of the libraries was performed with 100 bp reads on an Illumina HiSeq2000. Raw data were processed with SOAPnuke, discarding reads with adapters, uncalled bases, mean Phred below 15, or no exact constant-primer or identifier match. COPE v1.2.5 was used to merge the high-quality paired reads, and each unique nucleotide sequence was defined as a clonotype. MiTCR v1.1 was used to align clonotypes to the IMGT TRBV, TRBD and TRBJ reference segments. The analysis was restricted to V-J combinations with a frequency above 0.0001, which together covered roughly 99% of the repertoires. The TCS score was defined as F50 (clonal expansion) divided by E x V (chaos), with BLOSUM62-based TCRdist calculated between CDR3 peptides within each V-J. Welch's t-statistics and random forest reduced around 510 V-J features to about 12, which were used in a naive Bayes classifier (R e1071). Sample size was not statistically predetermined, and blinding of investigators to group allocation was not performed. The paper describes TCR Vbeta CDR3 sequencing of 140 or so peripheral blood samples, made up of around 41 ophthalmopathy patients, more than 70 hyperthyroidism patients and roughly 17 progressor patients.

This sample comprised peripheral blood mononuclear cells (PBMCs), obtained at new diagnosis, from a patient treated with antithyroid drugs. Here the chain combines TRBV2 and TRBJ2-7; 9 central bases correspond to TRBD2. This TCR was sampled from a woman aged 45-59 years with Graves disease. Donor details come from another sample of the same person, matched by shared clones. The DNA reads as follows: TGTGCCAGCAGTCCTTCTAGCGGGGAAAAGTACTTC. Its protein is CASSPSSGEKYF.